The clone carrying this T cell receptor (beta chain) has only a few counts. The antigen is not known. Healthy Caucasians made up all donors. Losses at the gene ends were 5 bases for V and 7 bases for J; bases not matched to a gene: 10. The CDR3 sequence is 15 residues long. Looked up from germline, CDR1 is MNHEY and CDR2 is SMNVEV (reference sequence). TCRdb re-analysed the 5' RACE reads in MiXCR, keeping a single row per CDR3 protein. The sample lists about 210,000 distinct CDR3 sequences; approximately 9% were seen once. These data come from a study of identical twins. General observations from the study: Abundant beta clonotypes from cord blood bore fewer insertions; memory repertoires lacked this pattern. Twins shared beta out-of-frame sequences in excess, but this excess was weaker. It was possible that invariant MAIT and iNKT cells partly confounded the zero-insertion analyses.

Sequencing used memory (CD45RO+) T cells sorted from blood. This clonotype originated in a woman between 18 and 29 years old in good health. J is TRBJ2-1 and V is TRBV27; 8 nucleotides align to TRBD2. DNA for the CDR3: TGTGCCAGCAGTCCCCTCGGTGCGGGAGGAAATGAGCAGTTCTTC. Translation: CASSPLGAGGNEQFF.